The 26 T cell receptor beta chains listed next were all sequenced from one sample in a study of graft-versus-host responses after intestinal transplantation. Clones were read by immunoSEQ multiplex PCR, and TCRdb kept only the in-frame ones, dropping some. The table shows about 9,800 clones, with around 90% occurring only once. The specimen comprised PBMCs, sampled 43 to 45 days after intestinal transplant. Every receptor here comes from a human patient who received an intestinal transplant, so some T cells may come from the graft donor.

This chain connects TRBV28 to TRBJ2-5; 8 bases align to TRBD2. V gave up 8 bases and J gave up 4 bases; unmatched junction bases: 15. Per germline, CDR1 MDHEN and CDR2 SYDVKM. The CDR3 covers 16 residues. The DNA for the CDR3 is TGTGCCAGCCCCCCTACGAGAGCGGGAGTTGGAGAGACCCAGTACTTC. Translation: CASPPTRAGVGETQYF.

The gene calls are TRBV7-9 and TRBJ1-2; 8 positions match TRBD1. The germline V gene has CDR1 SEHNR and CDR2 FQNEAQ (reference sequence). J was trimmed by 4 bases and V by 4 bases; bases with no gene match: 5. This CDR3 is built from 14 residues. The CDR3 loop is CASSSGGRAYGYTF. The CDR3 nucleotides are TGTGCCAGCAGCTCAGGGGGCAGGGCCTATGGCTACACCTTC.

Comment on this clone: This sample also contains other DNA sequences that code for the same CDR3. The V gene is TRBV5-6, the J gene TRBJ2-1; no clear D. The V end was cut by 0 bases, the J end by 3 bases, with 7 bases between. CDR1 SGHDT and CDR2 YYEEEE come from the germline V gene. The CDR3 spans 14 residues. CDR3 loop: CASSLVQFYNEQFF. The DNA for the CDR3 is TGTGCCAGCAGCTTGGTGCAGTTCTACAATGAGCAGTTCTTC.

The V and J genes are TRBV5-1 and TRBJ1-4; TRBD1 is a possible D gene (5 bases). Trimming pared 0 bases from V and 5 bases from J, leaving 11 bases between. CDR3 size: 15 residues. Germline-derived CDR1 and CDR2 are SGHRS and YFSETQ. The chain's CDR3 is CASSLARQINEKLFF. CDR3 DNA: TGCGCCAGCAGCTTGGCCAGACAGATAAATGAAAAACTGTTTTTT.

The CDR3 protein is CASSETGLYEQYF. CDR3 coding DNA: TGTGCCAGCAGCGAGACAGGTCTTTACGAGCAGTACTTC. The genes are TRBV27 and TRBJ2-7; D possibly corresponds to TRBD1 (6 bases). Germline CDR1 reads MNHEY; CDR2 reads SMNVEV (reference sequence). CDR3 length: 13 amino acids. Trimming stripped 6 bases from V and 4 bases from J, with 13 bases between.

The genes are TRBV9 and TRBJ2-3, with 12 bases that match TRBD2. The V segment lost 4 bases and the J segment 4 bases; nucleotides outside the gene matches: 7. CDR3 length: 16 amino acids. CDR1 and CDR2 from the germline V gene are SGDLS and YYNGEE. As DNA, the CDR3 is TGTGCCAGCAGCACCCAGACTAGCGGGGGCTCAGATACGCAGTATTTT. It codes for CASSTQTSGGSDTQYF.

The chain is built from TRBV7-3 and TRBJ2-1; either TRBD1 or TRBD2 may supply D (5 bases each). Germline-derived CDR1 and CDR2 are SGHTA and FQGTGA. Trimming took 5 bases from V and 6 from J, leaving 20 bases between them. The length of the CDR3 is 16 residues. This CDR3 is CASSPIPGPSFNEQFF. The CDR3 DNA follows: TGTGCCAGCAGCCCCATACCGGGACCCTCTTTCAATGAGCAGTTCTTC.

The chain couples TRBV11-1 to TRBJ2-4; D ambiguous. In germline, CDR1 is SGHAT, CDR2 FQDESV (reference sequence). Trimming stripped 1 base from V and 8 bases from J, with 9 bases between. The CDR3 is 13 amino acids. CDR3 coding DNA: TGTGCCAGCAGCTTAGAAGGGTTTGACATTCAGTACTTC. This encodes CASSLEGFDIQYF.

The chain is built from TRBV4-1 and TRBJ2-2, with D maybe TRBD2 (6 bases). V was pared by 6 bases and J by 5 bases, with 13 bases between. The CDR3 sequence is 14 residues long. Germline V gene sequence: CDR1 MGHRA, CDR2 YSYEKL. In DNA form, the CDR3 reads TGCGCCAGCAGAGCCCTGGGGGGTACCGGGGAGCTGTTTTTT. Encoded protein: CASRALGGTGELFF.

The genes are TRBV7-6 and TRBJ2-5; the match to TRBD1 covers 10 bases. In germline, CDR1 is SGHVS, CDR2 FNYEAQ. V lost 5 bases, J lost 4 bases, and 10 bases stayed unmatched. There are 16 residues in the CDR3. CDR3 sequence: CASSNPIRDRGETQYF. Written as DNA, the CDR3 is TGTGCCAGCAGCAACCCGATCCGGGACAGGGGAGAGACCCAGTACTTC.

The chain carries TRBV9 and TRBJ1-3; D is undetermined. This CDR3 region has 18 residues. V dropped 0 bases and J dropped 2 bases, with 18 bases sitting between them. CDR1 and CDR2 from the germline V gene are SGDLS and YYNGEE. CDR3 DNA: TGTGCCAGCAGCGTAGTCCCGTTCTTCACGGTCCCTGGAAACACCATATATTTT. Amino acids: CASSVVPFFTVPGNTIYF.

The CDR3 protein is CASSLDVMASGISFYGYTF. DNA of the CDR3: TGTGCCAGCAGCTTGGATGTTATGGCCTCGGGCATATCATTCTATGGCTACACCTTC. The V and J genes are TRBV5-4 and TRBJ1-2, with D hard to call. V dropped 0 bases and J dropped 4 bases, with 25 bases sitting between them. CDR3 length: 19 amino acids. Germline V gives CDR1 SGHNT, CDR2 YYREEE (reference sequence).

The chain joins TRBV5-1 to TRBJ2-7; 14 bases fit TRBD2. Germline V gene data show CDR1 as SGHRS and CDR2 as YFSETQ. With 4 bases clipped from V and 6 bases from J, the junction kept 9 bases outside the gene matches. The CDR3 covers 16 residues. Written as DNA, the CDR3 is TGCGCCAGCAGCCCGAACCCGGGACTAGCGGGGGTCGAGCAGTACTTC. Translating gives CASSPNPGLAGVEQYF.

This chain links TRBV9 with TRBJ1-1; the D gene is possibly TRBD1 (6 bases). V was shortened by 5 bases and J by 1 base, with 12 bases between the two germline ends. Per the germline V gene, CDR1 is SGDLS and CDR2 is YYNGEE. The CDR3 is 14 residues long. As DNA, the CDR3 is TGTGCCAGCAGTGAGGCAGGGGCGAACACTGAAGCTTTCTTT. Residues: CASSEAGANTEAFF.

The chain is built from TRBV7-9 and TRBJ1-4; TRBD1 matches 10 bases. The CDR3 length is 14 residues. Unmatched junction bases numbered 0, after V lost 1 base and J lost 7 bases. Germline-derived CDR1 and CDR2 are SEHNR and FQNEAQ (reference sequence). The CDR3 loop is CASSLGTGGEKLFF. The CDR3 DNA reads as TGTGCCAGCAGCTTAGGGACAGGGGGTGAAAAACTGTTTTTT. Together with reference TRBV7-9 and TRBJ1-4, the CDR3 gives the full variable domain: DTGVSQNPRHKITKRGQNVTFRCDPISEHNRLYWYRQTLGQGPEFLTYFQNEAQLEKSRLLSDRFSAERPKGSFSTLEIQRTEQGDSAMYLCASSLGTGGEKLFFGSGTQLSVL.

This chain links TRBV10-3 with TRBJ2-1, with TRBD2 matching 12 bases. Germline V gives CDR1 ENHRY, CDR2 SYGVKD. The length of the CDR3 is 18 residues. The V gene end was trimmed by 2 bases and the J gene end by 5 bases; junction bases not matched to a gene: 10. In nucleotides, the CDR3 is TGTGCCATCAGTGAGGAGCACCTAGCGGGAGGGCCGGACAATGAGCAGTTCTTC. As protein: CAISEEHLAGGPDNEQFF.

The CDR3 protein is CARSSTGYTF. CDR3 nucleotides: TGTGCCAGAAGCTCCACTGGCTACACCTTC. The rearrangement links TRBV5-3 to TRBJ1-2, with no clear D. TRBV5-3 is reported as an ORF; its role is uncertain. Trimming took 3 bases from V and 7 from J, leaving 4 bases between them. The CDR3 is 10 amino acids.

The V and J genes are TRBV5-1 and TRBJ2-3; D perhaps matches TRBD2 (6 bases). Germline CDR1 and CDR2: SGHRS and YFSETQ. The ends were cut back, 0 bases at V and 3 bases at J, with 11 bases in the middle. The CDR3 is 15 amino acids. The CDR3 coding sequence is TGCGCCAGCAGCTTGGAGCCTAGCGAGACAGATACGCAGTATTTT. This encodes CASSLEPSETDTQYF.

The V gene is TRBV10-3, the J gene TRBJ1-4; D unresolved. CDR1 and CDR2 from the germline V gene are ENHRY and SYGVKD. V lost 11 bases to trimming and J lost 6 bases, with 16 bases between them. The CDR3 has 13 amino acids. The CDR3 DNA follows: TGTGCCGCACAAGACGGGATTGATGAAAAACTGTTTTTT. Translation: CAAQDGIDEKLFF.

This rearrangement joins TRBV19 to TRBJ2-7, with D possibly being TRBD1 (6 bases). CDR1 is LNHDA and CDR2 is SQIVND in the germline V gene (reference sequence). The CDR3 runs 15 residues. Trimming shortened V by 1 base and J by 5 bases, and 15 bases separated the two germline ends. CDR3 nucleotides: TGTGCCAGTAGTATAGCATCAGGGGTTGTCGACGAGCAGTACTTC. Amino acids: CASSIASGVVDEQYF.

J is TRBJ1-4 and V is TRBV7-6; D remains unclear. The CDR3 loop spans 16 amino acids. V lost 1 base to trimming and J lost 8 bases, with 17 bases between them. CDR1 is SGHVS and CDR2 is FNYEAQ in the germline V gene. The CDR3 nucleotides read TGTGCCAGCAGCTTAGGGTCAGCAGCCCTCGGAGAAAAACTGTTTTTT. Protein: CASSLGSAALGEKLFF.

The chain is built from TRBV15 and TRBJ2-5; no clear D. The germline V gene has CDR1 LNHNV and CDR2 YYDKDF (reference sequence). The germline V and J ends were trimmed by 0 bases and 0 bases, with 8 bases remaining between them. This CDR3 has 15 residues. CDR3 sequence: CATSRDRSDQETQYF. CDR3 in DNA: TGTGCCACCAGCAGAGATAGGAGCGACCAAGAGACCCAGTACTTC. Drawing the rest from reference TRBV15 and TRBJ2-5, the complete variable domain is DAMVIQNPRYQVTQFGKPVTLSCSQTLNHNVMYWYQQKSSQAPKLLFHYYDKDFNNEADTPDNFQSRRPNTSFCFLDIRSPGLGDTAMYLCATSRDRSDQETQYFGPGTRLLVL.

The V gene is TRBV5-6, the J gene TRBJ2-7; 9 bases map to TRBD2. V was pared by 1 base and J by 6 bases, with 11 bases of the junction left unmatched. The CDR3 has 16 amino acids. Germline V gene sequence: CDR1 SGHDT, CDR2 YYEEEE. The DNA for the CDR3 is TGTGCCAGCAGCTTGCTTCCGGGACTAGCACCGGCCGAGCAGTACTTC. It codes for CASSLLPGLAPAEQYF.

This chain uses TRBV6-4 with TRBJ2-1; 11 nucleotides agree with TRBD2. V was pared by 4 bases and J by 2 bases, with 1 base of the junction left unmatched. Germline V gene sequence: CDR1 MRHNA, CDR2 SNTAGT. The CDR3 has 15 amino acids. The CDR3 bases are TGTGCCAGCAGTGTTAGCGGGAGGGCCTACAATGAGCAGTTCTTC. Translation: CASSVSGRAYNEQFF.

The V and J genes are TRBV5-6 and TRBJ2-5, with D maybe TRBD2 (6 bases). CDR1 and CDR2 from the germline V gene are SGHDT and YYEEEE. The CDR3 covers 14 residues. The germline V and J ends were trimmed by 3 bases and 5 bases, with 14 bases remaining between them. CDR3 in DNA: TGTGCCAGCAGCTCAAGGGAGGCGACGGAGACCCAGTACTTC. This codes for CASSSREATETQYF.

The chain has TRBV6-1 and TRBJ2-7, with D uncertain. The CDR3 totals 10 residues. CDR1 and CDR2 from the germline V gene are MNHNS and SASEGT. With 8 bases removed from V and 5 bases from J, the gap between germline ends came to 7 bases. The CDR3 loop reads CASGLDEQYF. The CDR3 DNA sequence: TGTGCCAGCGGGCTGGACGAGCAGTACTTC.